Listed here are 5 T cell receptor beta chains from one sample, sequenced in a study of shared clonotypes between healthy human individuals (dated by TCRdb to the early 2020s). The library was prepared using the immunoSEQ multiplex PCR assay. TCRdb re-hosts the immuneACCESS table, in-frame sequences only. Its copies lack some clones; in the studies checked, an unresolved V gene accounts for under half of them, and the cause for the rest is not known. This sample lists around 2,000,000 clones; about 94% were detected once. Of the sample, more than 0.95% falls within the top ten clones. For the CD8 naive samples, CD45RO-negative cells were positively selected for CCR7, yielding a CD45RA+CCR7+ population from which TemRA cells were excluded. The sequencing input was naive CD8+ T cells sorted from blood. This sample's cell subset or site label indicates: CD45RA+CCR7+. The receptors originated from a young man in good health.

This chain links TRBV10-1 with TRBJ2-3; tentative D call: TRBD1 (5 bases). The CDR3 runs to 19 residues. Germline CDR1 is WNHNN and CDR2 is SYGVQD (reference sequence). V shed 0 bases and J shed 1 base, with 20 bases lying between them. The CDR3 protein is CASSESQRRTLRGTDTQYF. In DNA, the CDR3 is TGCGCCAGCAGTGAGTCTCAAAGGCGGACACTCAGGGGCACAGATACGCAGTATTTT.

This chain uses TRBV20-1 with TRBJ1-2; D might be TRBD1 (5 bases). CDR3 size: 11 residues. The germline V and J ends were trimmed by 5 bases and 8 bases, with 12 bases remaining between them. Germline CDR1 and CDR2: DFQATT and SNEGSKA (reference sequence). The CDR3 protein is CSASTGSGYTF. Here the CDR3 DNA reads TGCAGTGCTTCTACAGGAAGCGGCTACACCTTC.

This CDR3 is CASSGLAGVAYEQYF. CDR3 nucleotides: TGTGCCAGCAGTGGACTAGCGGGAGTGGCCTACGAGCAGTACTTC. This chain joins TRBV6-1 and TRBJ2-7; TRBD2 agrees at 12 bases. This CDR3 has 15 amino acids. Losses at the gene ends were 4 bases for V and 2 bases for J; bases not matched to a gene: 3. Germline V lookup: CDR1 MNHNS, CDR2 SASEGT.

The chain couples TRBV25-1 to TRBJ1-2, with 7 positions matching TRBD1. V gave up 1 base and J gave up 8 bases; unmatched junction bases: 13. The germline V gene has CDR1 MGHDK and CDR2 SYGVNS. The CDR3 contains 16 residues. The CDR3 DNA is TGTGCCAGCAGTGAATTCGGGACAGAGCCGGAGTGGGGCTACACCTTC. Its translation: CASSEFGTEPEWGYTF.

A single count supports this clone. The sample holds other DNA sequences that translate to the same CDR3. The chain has TRBV27 and TRBJ1-5; D is ambiguous. The germline gives CDR1 MNHEY, CDR2 SMNVEV (reference sequence). The CDR3 length is 12 residues. Trimming pared 6 bases from V and 3 bases from J, leaving 6 bases between. CDR3 region: CASSQTNQPQHF. The CDR3 DNA follows: TGTGCCAGCAGCCAGACCAATCAGCCCCAGCATTTT.